This passage covers 6 T cell receptor beta chains from one sample sequenced in a study of cytomegalovirus exposure and HLA in healthy donors. PCR amplification relied on 60 Vbeta primers (plus 13 Jbeta primers). Profiled with immunoSEQ multiplex PCR; TCRdb holds only in-frame clones, not every one. The data contain around 280,000 clones, roughly 89% of them singletons. The sample comprised PBMCs. Receptors were obtained from a young woman in good health and CMV-seronegative.

A remark on this clone: At one of its ends the junction is not consistent with the germline gene, which may arise from a read error. V usage is TRBV7-9 and J usage is TRBJ2-3; 11 bases fit TRBD1. This CDR3 has 14 amino acids. Germline CDR1 is SEHNR and CDR2 is FQNEAQ (reference sequence). CDR3 in DNA: TGTTCCAGCATTACGGACAGGGGGCCAGATACGCAGTATTTT. Protein sequence: CSSITDRGPDTQYF.

Note on this clone: The identical CDR3 is also encoded by other nucleotide sequences in the sample. The V gene is TRBV2, the J gene TRBJ1-6; D call uncertain. CDR1 is SNHLY, CDR2 FYNNEI, per germline. The CDR3 runs to 19 residues. The germline V and J ends were trimmed by 3 bases and 1 base, with 19 bases remaining between them. The CDR3 coding sequence is TGTGCCAGCAGTGACTTGGTCGGGATCGCCCGGTCCTATAATTCACCCCTCCACTTT. Protein sequence: CASSDLVGIARSYNSPLHF.

In DNA form, the CDR3 reads TGTGCCGGAAACAGGTTGTTAAGCAATCAGCCCCAGCATTTT. Translation gives CAGNRLLSNQPQHF. The chain joins TRBV5-5 to TRBJ1-5, with D tentatively TRBD1 (5 bases). CDR3 length: 14 residues. CDR1 is SGHKS and CDR2 is YYEKEE in the germline V gene (reference sequence). V was pared by 10 bases and J by 1 base, with 15 bases between. Variable domain in full (rest from reference TRBV5-5 and TRBJ1-5): DAGVTQSPTHLIKTRGQQVTLRCSPISGHKSVSWYQQVLGQGPQFIFQYYEKEERGRGNFPDRFSARQFPNYSSELNVNALLLGDSALYLCAGNRLLSNQPQHFGDGTRLSIL.

V gene TRBV2 combines with J gene TRBJ1-5, with 10 positions matching TRBD1. Germline V gene sequence: CDR1 SNHLY, CDR2 FYNNEI. The CDR3 is 16 residues long. Trimming at V came to 6 bases and at J to 1 base, leaving 6 bases not matched to a gene. The CDR3 bases are TGTGCCAGCAGCCGACAGGGGGCCGGGAGCAATCAGCCCCAGCATTTT. This codes for CASSRQGAGSNQPQHF.

Only a few counts were recorded for this clone. The rearrangement uses TRBV7-9 and TRBJ2-3; 7 nucleotides align to TRBD2. Germline V gives CDR1 SEHNR, CDR2 FQNEAQ (reference sequence). The J segment lost 5 bases and the V segment lost 2 bases, leaving 4 bases of the junction unmatched. The CDR3 runs 14 residues. CDR3 nucleotide sequence: TGTGCCAGCAGCTTAAGCAGGGAGGGAGATACGCAGTATTTT. Protein sequence: CASSLSREGDTQYF.

The chain uses TRBV7-9 and TRBJ1-5, with TRBD1 matching over 9 bases. CDR1 SEHNR and CDR2 FQNEAQ come from the germline V gene (reference sequence). The CDR3 sequence is 16 residues long. V dropped 1 base and J dropped 4; count of bases not matched to a gene: 5. DNA for the CDR3: TGTGCCAGCAGCTTAGGGACAGGGGTCGGAAATCAGCCCCAGCATTTT. Encoded protein: CASSLGTGVGNQPQHF.